The 31 T cell receptor beta chains reported below all come from one sample, sequenced in a study of cytomegalovirus exposure and HLA in healthy donors. Researchers ran the PCR with 60 Vbeta and 13 Jbeta primers. The repertoire was sequenced with immunoSEQ multiplex PCR; TCRdb's copy has only in-frame clones and lacks some. The data contain approximately 150,000 clones, roughly 81% of them singletons. Sequenced: PBMCs. The receptors stem from a girl aged 10 to 17 in good health and CMV-seropositive.

V is TRBV9 and J is TRBJ2-7; 12 bases are shared with TRBD2. The CDR3 has 18 amino acids. V gave up 4 bases and J gave up 7 bases; unmatched junction bases: 18. Germline-derived CDR1 and CDR2 are SGDLS and YYNGEE. This chain's CDR3 is CASSPRGTSGPRMEEQYF. Written as DNA, the CDR3 is TGTGCCAGCAGCCCCCGCGGGACTAGCGGGCCCCGGATGGAGGAGCAGTACTTC.

The chain joins TRBV30 to TRBJ1-1, with D maybe TRBD1 (5 bases). The CDR3 loop spans 15 amino acids. The V gene lost 2 bases and the J gene lost 0 bases, with 13 bases spanning the gap. Per germline, CDR1 GTSNPN and CDR2 SVGIG (reference sequence). The CDR3 here is CAWSFVDSMNTEAFF. As DNA, the CDR3 is TGTGCCTGGAGTTTTGTTGACAGCATGAACACTGAAGCTTTCTTT.

This clone was seen a few times. The chain has TRBV4-1 and TRBJ1-1, with 7 bases aligning to TRBD1. Germline assignment: CDR1 MGHRA and CDR2 YSYEKL. V was clipped by 4 bases and J by 0 bases; unmatched bases: 5. This CDR3 spans 15 amino acids. CDR3 DNA sequence: TGCGCCAGCAGCCGTCGACAGGGTATGAACACTGAAGCTTTCTTT. Residues: CASSRRQGMNTEAFF.

The chain employs TRBV2 and TRBJ1-5; maybe TRBD1 (5 bases). The germline V gene encodes CDR1 SNHLY and CDR2 FYNNEI. Trimming removed 8 bases from V and 3 bases from J, with 8 bases in between. The CDR3 is 12 residues long. In DNA, the CDR3 is TGTGCCAGCGGGGGGATCAATCAGCCCCAGCATTTT. It encodes CASGGINQPQHF.

This chain uses TRBV7-6 with TRBJ1-1; the match to TRBD1 covers 7 bases. Germline CDR1 SGHVS, CDR2 FNYEAQ. This CDR3 comprises 12 residues. The junction had 9 bases not matched to a gene; V was cut back by 5 bases and J by 12 bases. This chain's CDR3 is CASSPRQGYTFF. CDR3 sequence (DNA): TGTGCCAGCAGCCCGAGACAGGGTTATACTTTCTTT. The entire variable domain, with the rest obtained from reference TRBV7-6 and TRBJ1-1, is as follows: GAGVSQSPRYKVTKRGQDVALRCDPISGHVSLYWYRQALGQGPEFLTYFNYEAQQDKSGLPNDRFSAERPEGSISTLTIQRTEQRDSAMYRCASSPRQGYTFFGQGTRLTVV.

The CDR3 DNA sequence: TGTGCCAGCAGTCCCTTCGGGGACACTGAAGCTTTCTTT. Translation: CASSPFGDTEAFF. V usage is TRBV6-6 and J usage is TRBJ1-1; D gene ambiguous. Germline CDR1 MNHNY, CDR2 SVGAGI (reference sequence). CDR3 length: 13 residues. V was pared by 5 bases and J by 3 bases, with 10 bases between.

The chain employs TRBV6-5 and TRBJ1-1; D ambiguous. The CDR3 has 12 amino acids. CDR1 is MNHEY, CDR2 SVGAGI, per germline. V lost 6 bases and J 3 bases, leaving 8 bases between the germline ends. CDR3 sequence reads: CASSPGYTEAFF. The CDR3 nucleotides read TGTGCCAGCAGCCCGGGGTACACTGAAGCTTTCTTT.

This clone was seen a handful of times. This chain links TRBV5-6 with TRBJ2-3; D gene ambiguous. The germline gives CDR1 SGHDT, CDR2 YYEEEE. The CDR3 runs to 14 residues. The V and J ends lost 1 base and 0 bases respectively, with 6 bases between them. The CDR3 region is CASSLIASTDTQYF. Here the CDR3 DNA reads TGTGCCAGCAGCTTGATAGCCAGCACAGATACGCAGTATTTT.

The chain combines TRBV25-1 with TRBJ1-2, with unresolved D. The length of the CDR3 is 14 residues. Trimming shortened V by 4 bases and J by 2 bases, and 11 bases separated the two germline ends. CDR1 and CDR2 (germline): MGHDK, SYGVNS. The chain's CDR3 is CASSGGSGNYGYTF. The CDR3 DNA reads as TGTGCCAGCAGTGGCGGGTCGGGAAACTATGGCTACACCTTC.

The chain joins TRBV9 to TRBJ2-5, with 7 bases fitting TRBD2. Germline V gene lookup returns CDR1 SGDLS and CDR2 YYNGEE. The V gene end was trimmed by 0 bases and the J gene end by 5 bases; junction bases not matched to a gene: 7. The CDR3 has 15 amino acids. CDR3 region: CASSVEVGEGETQYF. The CDR3 region has the DNA TGTGCCAGCAGCGTAGAGGTGGGGGAGGGGGAGACCCAGTACTTC.

V gene TRBV27 combines with J gene TRBJ2-3; unclear D gene. The CDR3 runs to 17 residues. The V end was cut by 2 bases, the J end by 0 bases, with 15 bases between. Germline V gene lookup returns CDR1 MNHEY and CDR2 SMNVEV (reference sequence). CDR3 protein: CASSLEVEPISTDTQYF. CDR3 in DNA: TGTGCCAGCAGTTTAGAGGTGGAACCGATTAGCACAGATACGCAGTATTTT.

The chain employs TRBV5-8 and TRBJ1-4; 10 nucleotides agree with TRBD1. The CDR3 contains 15 residues. CDR1 SGHTS and CDR2 YDEGEE come from the germline V gene. V dropped 4 bases and J dropped 6; count of bases not matched to a gene: 6. CDR3 DNA: TGTGCCAGCAGCAAAACCGGGACAGGGGATGAAAAACTGTTTTTT. Translation gives CASSKTGTGDEKLFF.

The gene calls are TRBV6-5 and TRBJ1-1; D not resolved. Trimming shortened V by 6 bases and J by 7 bases, and 12 bases separated the two germline ends. Germline CDR1 is MNHEY and CDR2 is SVGAGI. This CDR3 spans 12 amino acids. In nucleotides, the CDR3 is TGTGCCAGCAGCTCTAGAGTAGATGAAGCTTTCTTT. It specifies CASSSRVDEAFF.

The V gene is TRBV5-4, the J gene TRBJ1-2; TRBD1 might be the D (5 bases). The CDR3 consists of 13 residues. The ends were cut back, 5 bases at V and 8 bases at J, with 16 bases in the middle. Germline CDR1 is SGHNT and CDR2 is YYREEE (reference sequence). The CDR3 loop is CASRPWGGRGYTF. The CDR3 DNA reads as TGTGCCAGCAGACCGTGGGGGGGACGGGGCTACACCTTC.

As to this clone: The junction differs from germline at one of its ends, possibly a read error. The chain employs TRBV6-1 and TRBJ1-1; unclear D gene. The CDR3 covers 13 residues. Germline V gene data show CDR1 as MNHNS and CDR2 as SASEGT. CDR3 coding DNA: TGTGCCAACAGTGGTCTCCCTAACACTGAAGCTTTCTTT. It codes for CANSGLPNTEAFF.

The V and J genes are TRBV5-1 and TRBJ1-2; 7 bases are a match to TRBD1. V lost 2 bases and J lost 7; bases outside the gene matches: 5. The CDR3 has 13 amino acids. Germline loops: CDR1 SGHRS, CDR2 YFSETQ. The CDR3 loop reads CASSFQGVSGYTF. The CDR3 DNA is TGCGCCAGCAGCTTTCAGGGGGTGTCTGGCTACACCTTC.

The rearrangement uses TRBV11-2 and TRBJ2-2; no clear D gene. Trimming took off 8 bases at V and 6 bases at J, with 10 bases between the two ends. Germline CDR1 is SGHAT and CDR2 is FQNNGV. CDR3 length: 12 amino acids. CDR3: CASLYVPGELFF. For the CDR3, the DNA is TGTGCCAGCCTCTACGTCCCCGGGGAGCTGTTTTTT.

The rearrangement joins TRBV19 to TRBJ2-2; the D is unclear. Between the trimmed V and J ends, which lost 3 bases and 8 bases, there was a span of 7 bases. Germline CDR1 and CDR2: LNHDA and SQIVND (reference sequence). The CDR3 loop spans 12 amino acids. The chain's CDR3 is CASSMPRGELFF. The CDR3 coding sequence is TGTGCCAGTAGTATGCCTAGGGGGGAGCTGTTTTTT.

The CDR3 region has the DNA TGTGCCAGCAGCCTTCGTGGGCAAGAGTTCCCCCCGGGGTGGAATGAGCAGTTCTTC. Amino acids: CASSLRGQEFPPGWNEQFF. The chain combines TRBV7-9 with TRBJ2-1; possible D gene TRBD2, 5 bases. Germline V gene lookup returns CDR1 SEHNR and CDR2 FQNEAQ (reference sequence). Trimming took 5 bases from V and 7 from J, leaving 30 bases between them. The CDR3 is 19 amino acids. The whole variable domain, filled in from reference TRBV7-9 and TRBJ2-1, reads DTGVSQNPRHKITKRGQNVTFRCDPISEHNRLYWYRQTLGQGPEFLTYFQNEAQLEKSRLLSDRFSAERPKGSFSTLEIQRTEQGDSAMYLCASSLRGQEFPPGWNEQFFGPGTRLTVL.

This clone has just a few counts. The genes are TRBV10-1 and TRBJ2-2; 12 positions match TRBD1. In germline, CDR1 is WNHNN, CDR2 SYGVQD (reference sequence). The V and J ends lost 4 bases and 8 bases, in that order; junction bases with no gene match: 8. The CDR3 sequence is 16 residues long. The CDR3 nucleotides read TGCGCCAGCAGTGCCGGGACAGGGGGCGCAGGAGGGGAGCTGTTTTTT. It is translated as CASSAGTGGAGGELFF.

Details on this clone: The junction does not match germline at one end; this may be a read error. This rearrangement joins TRBV5-1 to TRBJ2-5, with 12 positions matching TRBD1. Per germline, CDR1 SGHRS and CDR2 YFSETQ. CDR3 size: 14 residues. CDR3 in amino acids: CASYPGQGAEAQYF. The DNA for the CDR3 is TGCGCCAGCTATCCGGGACAGGGGGCAGAGGCCCAGTACTTC.

V usage is TRBV6-5 and J usage is TRBJ1-2, with 7 bases aligning to TRBD1. CDR1 and CDR2 (germline): MNHEY, SVGAGI. The length of the CDR3 is 14 residues. V dropped 6 bases and J dropped 4; count of bases not matched to a gene: 8. CDR3 in DNA: TGTGCCAGCAGGGATACCGGGACAGTCTATGGCTACACCTTC. Protein product: CASRDTGTVYGYTF.

The chain combines TRBV2 with TRBJ1-6, with D unclear. V gave up 4 bases and J gave up 9 bases, with 7 bases separating them. The CDR3 is 12 residues long. Germline CDR1 and CDR2: SNHLY and FYNNEI. In nucleotides, the CDR3 is TGTGCCAGCAGTGGTGAGGTTTCACCCCTCCACTTT. It is translated as CASSGEVSPLHF.

V and J are TRBV5-6 and TRBJ2-5; D unclear. The J call may not be correct, given that the DNA end is closer to TRBJ2-7. CDR1 SGHDT and CDR2 YYEEEE come from the germline V gene. This CDR3 has 16 residues. The CDR3 DNA is TGTGCCAGCAGCCCCCGGAGTAGGTGGTCCTCCTACGAGCAGTACTTC. This gives the protein CASSPRSRWSSYEQYF.

The rearrangement joins TRBV9 to TRBJ1-6; the D is unclear. CDR1 is SGDLS, CDR2 YYNGEE, per germline. With 1 base removed from V and 9 bases from J, the gap between germline ends came to 14 bases. The CDR3 spans 15 residues. DNA of the CDR3: TGTGCCAGCAGCGTATTCGGGGAACCTGGTTCACCCCTCCACTTT. Protein: CASSVFGEPGSPLHF.

The chain has TRBV11-3 and TRBJ2-6, with TRBD1 as a possible D gene (6 bases). Germline CDR1 SGHNT, CDR2 YENEEA. This CDR3 has 16 amino acids. The V gene lost 4 bases and the J gene lost 4 bases, with 14 bases spanning the gap. Here the CDR3 reads CASSSWDTPGANVLTF. The CDR3 DNA follows: TGTGCCAGCAGCTCGTGGGACACGCCCGGGGCCAACGTCCTGACTTTC. Based on the CDR3 plus reference TRBV11-3 and TRBJ2-6, the full variable domain is EAGVVQSPRYKIIEKKQPVAFWCNPISGHNTLYWYLQNLGQGPELLIRYENEEAVDDSQLPKDRFSAERLKGVDSTLKIQPAELGDSAVYLCASSSWDTPGANVLTFGAGSRLTVL.

In its sample, this clone was seen once. The J gene is TRBJ1-1, the V gene TRBV14; D may be TRBD1 (6 bases). Trimming pared 4 bases from V and 0 bases from J, leaving 15 bases between. The CDR3 length is 16 residues. Per the germline V gene, CDR1 is SGHDN and CDR2 is FVKESK. This chain's CDR3 is CASSRLNTGLNTEAFF. The CDR3 DNA reads TGTGCCAGCAGCCGATTAAATACAGGGTTGAACACTGAAGCTTTCTTT.

The rearrangement uses TRBV6-5 and TRBJ2-5; 8 nucleotides match TRBD1. The J call may be mistaken, given a closer DNA end match to TRBJ2-7. CDR3 length: 16 amino acids. Germline assignment: CDR1 MNHEY and CDR2 SVGAGI. CDR3: CASSYSRTGPSYEQYF. As DNA, the CDR3 is TGTGCCAGCAGTTACTCGAGGACAGGGCCTTCCTACGAGCAGTACTTC.

The V and J genes are TRBV6-4 and TRBJ1-1, with 11 bases identical to TRBD1. The CDR3 covers 17 residues. Germline values: CDR1 MRHNA, CDR2 SNTAGT. Germline trimming cut 7 bases from V and 3 bases from J; bases unmatched to any gene: 13. This CDR3 reads CASKTGTGGNFYTEAFF. CDR3 nucleotides: TGTGCCAGCAAGACCGGGACAGGGGGAAACTTCTACACTGAAGCTTTCTTT.

The count of this clone is one. The chain combines TRBV27 with TRBJ2-5; 12 bases match TRBD1. The length of the CDR3 is 15 residues. With V trimmed by 5 bases and J by 4 bases, 5 bases remained unmatched. Germline CDR1 is MNHEY and CDR2 is SMNVEV (reference sequence). The CDR3 region has the DNA TGTGCCAGCAGTAGGGACAGGGGGCGGGTAGAGACCCAGTACTTC. This translates into CASSRDRGRVETQYF.

The rearrangement uses TRBV4-1 and TRBJ1-2; possibly TRBD1 for D (5 bases). The V gene lost 0 bases and the J gene lost 5 bases, with 13 bases spanning the gap. Germline V gene lookup returns CDR1 MGHRA and CDR2 YSYEKL. CDR3 size: 15 residues. The CDR3 bases are TGCGCCAGCAGCCAAGAAGCCAGGAGGGGATATGGCTACACCTTC. This translates into CASSQEARRGYGYTF.